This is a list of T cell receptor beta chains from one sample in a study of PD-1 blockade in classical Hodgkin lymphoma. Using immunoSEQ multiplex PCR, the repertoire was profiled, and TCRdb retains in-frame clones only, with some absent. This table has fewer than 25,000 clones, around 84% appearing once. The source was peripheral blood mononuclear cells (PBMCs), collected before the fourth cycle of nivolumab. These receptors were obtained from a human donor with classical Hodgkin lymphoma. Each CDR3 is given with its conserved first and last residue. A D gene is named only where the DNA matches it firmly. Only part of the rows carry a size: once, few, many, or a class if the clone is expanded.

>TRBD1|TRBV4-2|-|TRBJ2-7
CASSQGDSFYEQYF
TGTGCCAGCAGCCAAGGGGACAGCTTCTACGAGCAGTACTTC
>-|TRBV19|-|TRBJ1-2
CASSIIFFTDHGYTF
TGTGCCAGTAGTATCATCTTCTTTACCGACCATGGCTACACCTTC
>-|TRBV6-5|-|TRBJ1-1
CASSYSRGNTEAFF
TGTGCCAGCAGTTACTCGAGAGGGAACACTGAAGCTTTCTTT
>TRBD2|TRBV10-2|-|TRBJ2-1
CASSEAGGPNEQFF
TGCGCCAGCAGTGAGGCGGGAGGGCCGAATGAGCAGTTCTTC
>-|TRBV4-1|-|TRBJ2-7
CASSQEGRLGTVLTYEQYF
TGCGCCAGCAGCCAAGAAGGGAGACTAGGGACGGTACTGACCTACGAGCAGTACTTC
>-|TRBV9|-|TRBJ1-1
CASRGRNTEAFF
TGTGCCAGCAGGGGCCGGAACACTGAAGCTTTCTTT
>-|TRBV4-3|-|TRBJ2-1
CASSRSRAPSYNEQFF
TGCGCCAGCAGCCGGTCCCGGGCCCCCTCTTACAATGAGCAGTTCTTC
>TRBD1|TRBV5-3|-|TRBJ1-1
CARSIGQGAVGTEAFF
TGTGCCAGAAGCATAGGACAGGGAGCGGTAGGGACTGAAGCTTTCTTT
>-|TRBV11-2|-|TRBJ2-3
CASRVSFRKRTDTQYF
TGTGCCAGCAGGGTATCTTTCCGTAAGCGCACAGATACGCAGTATTTT
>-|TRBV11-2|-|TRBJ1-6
CASSLVQSSYNSPLHF
TGTGCCAGCAGCTTAGTGCAGAGCTCCTATAATTCACCCCTCCACTTT
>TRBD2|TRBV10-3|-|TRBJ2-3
CAISERPGGPGTDTQYF
TGTGCCATCAGTGAACGCCCGGGAGGGCCGGGGACAGATACGCAGTATTTT
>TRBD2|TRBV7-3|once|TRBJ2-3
CASSIIAGSTDTQYF
TGTGCCAGCAGCATTATAGCGGGGAGCACAGATACGCAGTATTTT
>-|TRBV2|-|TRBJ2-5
CASRVEETQYF
TGTGCCAGCCGCGTTGAAGAGACCCAGTACTTC
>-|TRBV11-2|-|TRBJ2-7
CASSFWDFITYEQYF
TGTGCCAGCAGCTTTTGGGACTTCATAACCTACGAGCAGTACTTC
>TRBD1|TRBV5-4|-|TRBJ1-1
CASSLTGGLVTEAFF
TGTGCCAGCAGCCTGACAGGGGGGTTGGTCACTGAAGCTTTCTTT
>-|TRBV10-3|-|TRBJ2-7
CAIRGPAYEQYF
TGTGCCATCAGAGGACCTGCCTACGAGCAGTACTTC
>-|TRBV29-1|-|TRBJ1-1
CSVEVGPFWDTEAFF
TGCAGCGTTGAGGTGGGCCCCTTTTGGGACACTGAAGCTTTCTTT
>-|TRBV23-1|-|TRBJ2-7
CASSQPGPYPYEQYF
TGCGCCAGCAGTCAACCGGGACCTTACCCGTACGAGCAGTACTTC
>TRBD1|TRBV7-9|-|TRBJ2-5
CASSFAGGNGETQYF
TGTGCCAGCAGCTTCGCAGGGGGAAACGGGGAGACCCAGTACTTC
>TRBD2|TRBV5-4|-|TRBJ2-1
CASSLTSGAHNEQFF
TGTGCCAGCAGCCTGACTAGCGGGGCTCACAATGAGCAGTTCTTC
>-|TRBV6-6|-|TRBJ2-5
CASSYGETQYF
TGTGCCAGCAGTTATGGGGAGACCCAGTACTTC
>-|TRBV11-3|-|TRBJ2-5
CASSLRPGRETQYF
TGTGCCAGCAGCCTTCGACCTGGTAGGGAGACCCAGTACTTC
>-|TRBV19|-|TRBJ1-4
CASSSSGTTNEKLFF
TGTGCCAGTAGTTCTTCCGGGACAACTAATGAAAAACTGTTTTTT
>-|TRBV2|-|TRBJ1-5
CASKGGLGNQPQHF
TGTGCCAGCAAGGGGGGTTTAGGCAATCAGCCCCAGCATTTT
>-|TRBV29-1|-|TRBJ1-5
CSPGGGYRRSNQPQHF
TGCAGCCCTGGGGGGGGTTATCGGCGTAGCAATCAGCCCCAGCATTTT
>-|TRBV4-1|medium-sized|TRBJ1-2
CASSQDPGPYGYTF
TGCGCCAGCAGCCAAGATCCGGGACCCTATGGCTACACCTTC
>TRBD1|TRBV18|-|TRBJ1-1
CASSPLGQLNTEAFF
TGTGCCAGCTCACCACTGGGACAGCTGAACACTGAAGCTTTCTTT
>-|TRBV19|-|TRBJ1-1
CASTAGTPRRPEAFF
TGTGCCAGTACCGCGGGCACCCCTCGCCGACCTGAAGCTTTCTTT
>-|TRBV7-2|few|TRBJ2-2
CASKTVRGPNTGELFF
TGTGCCAGCAAGACCGTCAGGGGTCCGAACACCGGGGAGCTGTTTTTT
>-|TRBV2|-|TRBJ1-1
CASSGEGGAFF
TGTGCCAGCAGTGGGGAGGGAGGGGCTTTCTTT
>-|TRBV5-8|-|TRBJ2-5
CASSLGERTQYF
TGTGCCAGCAGCTTGGGGGAAAGGACCCAGTACTTC
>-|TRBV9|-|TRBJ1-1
CASSPRGLGTEAFF
TGTGCCAGCAGCCCTCGGGGGCTGGGAACTGAAGCTTTCTTT
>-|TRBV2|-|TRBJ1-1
CASTNLQGEAFF
TGTGCCAGCACCAATTTACAGGGTGAAGCTTTCTTT
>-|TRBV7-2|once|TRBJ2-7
CASSLLGPPYEQYF
TGTGCCAGCAGCTTATTGGGTCCGCCCTACGAGCAGTACTTC
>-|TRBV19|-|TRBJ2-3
CASSMGSGTDTQYF
TGTGCCAGTAGTATGGGTAGCGGAACAGATACGCAGTATTTT
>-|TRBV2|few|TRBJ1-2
CASSPPGGKGGYGYTF
TGTGCCAGCAGTCCCCCGGGGGGTAAAGGGGGCTATGGCTACACCTTC
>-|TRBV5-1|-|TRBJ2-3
CASSYAPSIDTQYF
TGCGCCAGCAGCTACGCCCCCAGCATAGATACGCAGTATTTT
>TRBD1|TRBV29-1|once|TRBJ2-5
CSVEDPRGTGSTETQYF
TGCAGCGTTGAAGATCCAAGAGGGACAGGGTCAACAGAGACCCAGTACTTC
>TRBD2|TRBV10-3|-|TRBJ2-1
CAIRRGGQYNEQFF
TGTGCCATCAGGCGGGGGGGCCAATACAATGAGCAGTTCTTC
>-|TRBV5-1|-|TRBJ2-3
CASTERRFTDTQYF
TGCGCCAGCACCGAGAGAAGATTCACAGATACGCAGTATTTT
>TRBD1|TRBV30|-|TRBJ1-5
CAWSGTGEEPQHF
TGTGCCTGGAGTGGGACAGGGGAGGAGCCCCAGCATTTT
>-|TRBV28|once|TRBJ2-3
CASSRTGARNEQYF
TGTGCCAGCAGCCGTACGGGAGCCCGCAACGAGCAGTATTTT
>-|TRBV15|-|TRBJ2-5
CATSRTVAGGGETQYF
TGTGCCACCAGCAGGACCGTGGCAGGGGGAGGGGAGACCCAGTACTTC
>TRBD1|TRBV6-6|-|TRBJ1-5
CASSAPGTGNQPQHF
TGTGCCAGCAGTGCCCCCGGGACAGGAAATCAGCCCCAGCATTTT